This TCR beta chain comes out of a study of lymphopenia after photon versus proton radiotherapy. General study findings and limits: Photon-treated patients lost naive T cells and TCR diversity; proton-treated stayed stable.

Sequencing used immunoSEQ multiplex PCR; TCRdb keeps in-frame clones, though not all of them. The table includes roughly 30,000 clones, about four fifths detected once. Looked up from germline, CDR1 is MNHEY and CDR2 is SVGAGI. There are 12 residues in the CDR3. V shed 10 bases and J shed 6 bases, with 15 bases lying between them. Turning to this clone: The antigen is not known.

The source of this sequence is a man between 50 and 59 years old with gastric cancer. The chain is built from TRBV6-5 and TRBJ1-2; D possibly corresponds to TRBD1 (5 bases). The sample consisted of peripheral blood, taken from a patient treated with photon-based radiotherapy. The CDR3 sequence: CAISDSYNGYTF. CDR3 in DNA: TGTGCCATCTCAGACAGTTATAATGGCTACACCTTC.